Presented here are 27 T cell receptor beta chains from one specimen sequenced in a study of blood T cell repertoires in COVID-19. Profiled with immunoSEQ multiplex PCR; TCRdb holds only in-frame clones, not every one. The sample lists about 140,000 clones, 70% to 90% occurring once. The sequenced sample consisted of peripheral blood. All receptors come from a man aged 65 to 79 with acute or convalescent COVID-19.

The chain has TRBV9 and TRBJ2-3; D is possibly TRBD1 (5 bases). V lost 0 bases, J lost 6 bases, and 11 bases lay in between. CDR3 size: 14 residues. Germline V gives CDR1 SGDLS, CDR2 YYNGEE. Here the CDR3 reads CASSVGQSLDTQYF. Here the CDR3 DNA reads TGTGCCAGCAGCGTAGGACAGTCGCTGGATACGCAGTATTTT. The variable domain in full, with the rest retrieved from reference TRBV9 and TRBJ2-3, is DSGVTQTPKHLITATGQRVTLRCSPRSGDLSVYWYQQSLDQGLQFLIQYYNGEERAKGNILERFSAQQFPDLHSELNLSSLELGDSALYFCASSVGQSLDTQYFGPGTRLTVL.

The chain has TRBV13 and TRBJ1-1, with D uncertain. V was shortened by 0 bases and J by 5 bases, with 7 bases between the two germline ends. CDR1 and CDR2 from the germline V gene are PRHDT and FYEKMQ (reference sequence). The CDR3 covers 13 residues. The chain's CDR3 is CASSLGPGTEAFF. Written as DNA, the CDR3 is TGTGCCAGCAGCTTAGGGCCGGGAACTGAAGCTTTCTTT.

The CDR3 coding sequence is TGCGCCAGCAGCGGAGGGACAGGGGAGGTTGGCTACACCTTC. This gives the protein CASSGGTGEVGYTF. The chain joins TRBV5-1 to TRBJ1-2; 10 bases agree with TRBD1. J was trimmed by 7 bases and V by 4 bases; bases with no gene match: 7. Germline V gene lookup returns CDR1 SGHRS and CDR2 YFSETQ. This CDR3 is built from 14 residues.

J is TRBJ1-1 and V is TRBV12-3 or TRBV12-4; D is unclear. There are 13 residues in the CDR3. The germline V and J ends were trimmed by 6 bases and 6 bases, with 14 bases remaining between them. CDR3 sequence reads: CASRALGRPEAFF. CDR3 coding DNA: TGTGCCAGCAGAGCTCTAGGGAGACCTGAAGCTTTCTTT.

The rearrangement links TRBV5-1 to TRBJ2-2; 12 bases are a match to TRBD2. This CDR3 is 16 amino acids long. The junction had 4 bases not matched to a gene; V was cut back by 3 bases and J by 4 bases. Germline assignment: CDR1 SGHRS and CDR2 YFSETQ. CDR3 protein: CASSSPGLAGTGELFF. Here the CDR3 DNA reads TGCGCCAGCAGCTCCCCGGGACTAGCGGGCACCGGGGAGCTGTTTTTT.

The chain links TRBV6-6 to TRBJ2-1, with TRBD1 matching over 9 bases. Germline CDR1 and CDR2: MNHNY and SVGAGI (reference sequence). CDR3 length: 14 amino acids. With V trimmed by 0 bases and J by 8 bases, 2 bases remained unmatched. The CDR3: CASSYSDRGYEQFF. CDR3 DNA: TGTGCCAGCAGTTACTCTGACAGGGGGTATGAGCAGTTCTTC.

The chain recombines TRBV5-4 with TRBJ2-5; 9 bases match TRBD2. CDR1 is SGHNT, CDR2 YYREEE, per germline (reference sequence). V was pared by 4 bases and J by 2 bases, with 6 bases of the junction left unmatched. This CDR3 spans 15 amino acids. As DNA, the CDR3 is TGTGCCAGCAGCCTGCGACTAGCGGTACAAGAGACCCAGTACTTC. Translation: CASSLRLAVQETQYF.

The V call is TRBV9, the J call TRBJ2-2; 7 positions agree with TRBD2. Trimming removed 3 bases from V and 1 base from J; junction bases left unmatched: 9. This CDR3 comprises 17 residues. Germline V gene sequence: CDR1 SGDLS, CDR2 YYNGEE. The CDR3 DNA is TGTGCCAGCAGCGCAACTCTGGGGGGGATGAACACCGGGGAGCTGTTTTTT. It encodes CASSATLGGMNTGELFF.

This clone was picked up one time. The chain has TRBV20-1 and TRBJ2-3; 9 bases align to TRBD2. This CDR3 has 17 residues. Germline trimming cut 6 bases from V and 2 bases from J; bases unmatched to any gene: 15. CDR1 and CDR2 (germline): DFQATT, SNEGSKA (reference sequence). The CDR3 region has the DNA TGCAGTGCAAGTCTAGCGGGGCGGCTATCCTACACAGATACGCAGTATTTT. Its translation is CSASLAGRLSYTDTQYF.

V gene TRBV5-4 combines with J gene TRBJ2-3; D not certain. Germline V gives CDR1 SGHNT, CDR2 YYREEE (reference sequence). CDR3 length: 17 residues. Trimming took off 0 bases at V and 2 bases at J, with 16 bases between the two ends. The DNA of the CDR3 is TGTGCCAGCAGCTTGGAGCTTCTGGCAGGAAACACAGATACGCAGTATTTT. Its protein is CASSLELLAGNTDTQYF. Supplemented by reference TRBV5-4 and TRBJ2-3, the full variable domain reads ETGVTQSPTHLIKTRGQQVTLRCSSQSGHNTVSWYQQALGQGPQFIFQYYREEENGRGNFPPRFSGLQFPNYSSELNVNALELDDSALYLCASSLELLAGNTDTQYFGPGTRLTVL.

The chain recombines TRBV6-1 with TRBJ2-3; TRBD2 agrees at 15 bases. J lost 5 bases, V lost 3 bases, and 15 bases had no gene match. Germline loops: CDR1 MNHNS, CDR2 SASEGT. The CDR3 has 20 amino acids. The CDR3 reads CASSDPGLAGGLWDVDTQYF. DNA of the CDR3: TGTGCCAGCAGTGACCCGGGACTAGCGGGAGGTCTTTGGGATGTAGATACGCAGTATTTT.

The rearrangement links TRBV6-5 to TRBJ1-2, with TRBD1 identical over 7 bases. The CDR3 runs 13 residues. Per the germline V gene, CDR1 is MNHEY and CDR2 is SVGAGI. The J segment lost 4 bases and the V segment lost 6 bases, leaving 5 bases of the junction unmatched. The CDR3 DNA is TGTGCCAGCAGCCCCGACAGGGCCTATGGCTACACCTTC. As protein: CASSPDRAYGYTF.

The chain uses TRBV27 and TRBJ2-7, with D perhaps TRBD1 (5 bases). CDR1 and CDR2 (germline): MNHEY, SMNVEV (reference sequence). There are 15 residues in the CDR3. Trimming shortened V by 5 bases and J by 0 bases, and 14 bases separated the two germline ends. CDR3 nucleotide sequence: TGTGCCAGCAGTGACAGACAGCTACGCTCCTACGAGCAGTACTTC. Protein: CASSDRQLRSYEQYF.

In its sample, this clone was seen once. The chain has TRBV19 and TRBJ2-3; D is unclear. Germline CDR1 is LNHDA and CDR2 is SQIVND (reference sequence). CDR3 length: 14 amino acids. The germline V and J ends were trimmed by 5 bases and 0 bases, with 9 bases remaining between them. Written as DNA, the CDR3 is TGTGCCAGTAGTTCGAGCCACAGCACAGATACGCAGTATTTT. This gives the protein CASSSSHSTDTQYF.

The chain uses TRBV2 and TRBJ1-4, with TRBD1 matching over 7 bases. CDR3 length: 16 amino acids. The V and J ends lost 1 base and 2 bases, in that order; junction bases with no gene match: 4. CDR1 and CDR2 (germline): SNHLY, FYNNEI. The DNA for the CDR3 is TGTGCCAGCAGTGAAGTCAGGGGGAGGACTAATGAAAAACTGTTTTTT. Translated, it gives CASSEVRGRTNEKLFF.

The chain carries TRBV7-8 and TRBJ2-1, with TRBD2 matching over 9 bases. The J segment lost 0 bases and the V segment lost 2 bases, leaving 2 bases of the junction unmatched. The CDR3 length is 16 residues. Germline V gene sequence: CDR1 SGHVS, CDR2 FQNEAQ. For the CDR3, the DNA is TGTGCCAGCAGCTTAAATAGCGGGGGCTCCTACAATGAGCAGTTCTTC. The encoded protein is CASSLNSGGSYNEQFF.

The V gene is TRBV3-1 (or the pseudogene TRBV3-2), the J gene TRBJ1-1; D unresolved. This CDR3 is built from 12 residues. The V gene's germline CDR1 is LGHDT and CDR2 YNNKEL (reference sequence). The V end lost 4 bases, the J end lost 4 bases, and 7 bases lay between the germline ends. The CDR3 bases are TGTGCCAGCAGCCGGCCGGGCACTGAAGCTTTCTTT. This gives the protein CASSRPGTEAFF.

The chain uses TRBV3-1 (or the pseudogene TRBV3-2) and TRBJ1-1; 8 bases map to TRBD1. CDR1 LGHDT and CDR2 YNNKEL come from the germline V gene (reference sequence). This CDR3 spans 14 amino acids. V lost 6 bases and J lost 2; bases outside the gene matches: 5. CDR3 sequence reads: CASSLGQVNTEAFF. The CDR3 DNA sequence: TGTGCCAGCAGTCTGGGACAGGTTAACACTGAAGCTTTCTTT.

The chain uses TRBV24-1 and TRBJ2-4; 7 bases fit TRBD1. The CDR3 length is 13 residues. V gave up 4 bases and J gave up 6 bases; unmatched junction bases: 2. CDR1 KGHDR and CDR2 SFDVKD come from the germline V gene. CDR3 in amino acids: CATSETGSNIQYF. The CDR3 DNA follows: TGTGCCACCAGTGAGACAGGGTCAAACATTCAGTACTTC.

This chain connects TRBV12-2 to TRBJ2-5; the DNA was not compared with TRBD1, the D call given in the table. TRBV12-2 is a pseudogene. This CDR3 comprises 15 residues. The DNA for the CDR3 is TGTGCAAGTCGCACCCGGGACAGGGGTTCAGAGACCCAGTACTTC. Translating gives CASRTRDRGSETQYF.

The gene calls are TRBV19 and TRBJ2-1; tentative D call: TRBD1 (6 bases). This CDR3 is 15 amino acids long. Germline V gives CDR1 LNHDA, CDR2 SQIVND (reference sequence). V was cut by 4 bases and J by 3 bases, with 13 bases left in between. The CDR3 DNA follows: TGTGCCAGTAGTACCGGGACACTTAACTACAATGAGCAGTTCTTC. Protein: CASSTGTLNYNEQFF.

The chain couples TRBV9 to TRBJ2-3; TRBD1 matches at 10 bases. Germline lookup yields CDR1 SGDLS and CDR2 YYNGEE. Trimming removed 4 bases from V and 10 bases from J; junction bases left unmatched: 6. The CDR3 runs to 13 residues. The CDR3 spells CASSIRDRGPQYF. Here the CDR3 DNA reads TGTGCCAGCAGCATCCGGGACAGGGGTCCGCAGTATTTT.

This chain connects TRBV6-2 or TRBV6-3 to TRBJ1-5, with 7 bases fitting TRBD1. Germline-derived CDR1 and CDR2 are MNHEY and SVGEGT. Trimming at V came to 2 bases and at J to 3 bases, leaving 7 bases not matched to a gene. There are 16 residues in the CDR3. Here the CDR3 DNA reads TGTGCCAGCAGTTACGGGGGGCAGGGGGTCAATCAGCCCCAGCATTTT. It yields the protein CASSYGGQGVNQPQHF.

The chain has TRBV6-4 and TRBJ1-2; weak D call: TRBD1 (5 bases). Germline lookup yields CDR1 MRHNA and CDR2 SNTAGT. This CDR3 is built from 15 residues. V was pared by 6 bases and J by 5 bases, with 19 bases between. The CDR3 region is CASSVAAGLGYGYTF. CDR3 DNA: TGTGCCAGCAGCGTTGCCGCGGGGCTGGGGTATGGCTACACCTTC.

This CDR3 is CASSTRQGGTTDTQYF. Written as DNA, the CDR3 is TGTGCCAGCAGCACCAGACAGGGTGGGACCACAGATACGCAGTATTTT. The chain joins TRBV13 to TRBJ2-3; 7 bases are shared with TRBD1. This CDR3 spans 16 amino acids. The germline gives CDR1 PRHDT, CDR2 FYEKMQ (reference sequence). J was trimmed by 2 bases and V by 5 bases; bases with no gene match: 10.

The J gene is TRBJ2-2, the V gene TRBV9; the D gene is possibly TRBD1 (5 bases). Trimming cost V 3 bases and J 7 bases, with 16 bases left between them. The CDR3 covers 15 residues. Germline CDR1 reads SGDLS; CDR2 reads YYNGEE. The CDR3 spells CASSEGQGPVGELFF. The CDR3 bases are TGTGCCAGCAGCGAGGGTCAGGGTCCGGTCGGGGAGCTGTTTTTT.

This chain connects TRBV6-5 to TRBJ1-3; possibly TRBD1 for D (5 bases). This CDR3 spans 14 amino acids. The V end lost 5 bases, the J end lost 3 bases, and 11 bases lay between the germline ends. Germline loops: CDR1 MNHEY, CDR2 SVGAGI. The CDR3 spells CASSPRGDGNTIYF. The CDR3 nucleotides read TGTGCCAGCAGTCCACGGGGGGATGGAAACACCATATATTTT.